Given below is one TCR beta chain in context. This entry belongs to a study of cytomegalovirus exposure and HLA in healthy donors. The assay was immunoSEQ multiplex PCR, and TCRdb's table has in-frame clones only and misses some. In the table there are 150,000 to 200,000 clones, about 85% of which are singletons. Sequenced sample: PBMCs. This TCR was sampled from a man between 18 and 29 years old in good health and CMV-seropositive.

CDR3 sequence: CSVEPGKSTDTQYF. The CDR3 DNA sequence: TGCAGCGTTGAACCAGGGAAATCCACAGATACGCAGTATTTT. The chain is built from TRBV29-1 and TRBJ2-3; tentative D call: TRBD1 (5 bases). The CDR3 totals 14 residues. Germline V lookup: CDR1 SQVTM, CDR2 ANQGSEA. V was cut by 2 bases and J by 2 bases, with 11 bases left in between.